The clone carrying this TCR beta chain has at least ten counts. TCRdb passed the 5' RACE reads through MiXCR, listing each CDR3 protein once. The sample includes fewer than 450,000 distinct CDR3 sequences, over 25% of them seen just once. The data were obtained in a study of identical twins' blood T cells. The sequencing input was PBMCs. The clonotype comes from a woman aged 18 to 55 in good health.

CDR3 in amino acids: CSARAGGPNTEAFF. CDR3 DNA sequence: TGCAGTGCTAGAGCGGGGGGACCGAACACTGAAGCTTTCTTT. The V call is TRBV20-1, the J call TRBJ1-1; tentative D call: TRBD1 (5 bases). The germline V and J ends were trimmed by 1 base and 1 base, with 10 bases remaining between them. The CDR3 extends over 14 amino acids. CDR1 is DFQATT, CDR2 SNEGSKA, per germline (reference sequence).